The 15 T cell receptor beta chains below were found in one sample sequenced in a study of cytomegalovirus exposure and HLA in healthy donors. Assay used: immunoSEQ multiplex PCR; TCRdb lists only in-frame clones, some missing. The table records around 240,000 clones, around 91% of them present only once. Sequencing was performed on PBMCs. The source is a woman aged 18-30 years in good health and CMV-seronegative.

V is TRBV23-1 and J is TRBJ2-7; D might be TRBD1 (6 bases). TRBV23-1 is annotated as an ORF whose role is uncertain. Trimming stripped 0 bases from V and 0 bases from J, with 21 bases between. The length of the CDR3 is 19 residues. The CDR3 DNA reads as TGCGCCAGCAGTCAATCGCCGAACAGGGACACCCCACTCTCCTACGAGCAGTACTTC. It is translated as CASSQSPNRDTPLSYEQYF.

This chain links TRBV9 with TRBJ2-1, with D maybe TRBD1 (6 bases). Germline-derived CDR1 and CDR2 are SGDLS and YYNGEE. Trimming stripped 0 bases from V and 4 bases from J, with 11 bases between. The CDR3 consists of 15 residues. CDR3 protein: CASSVVTGPYNEQFF. The CDR3, as DNA: TGTGCCAGCAGCGTAGTCACAGGGCCGTACAATGAGCAGTTCTTC.

This clone was recorded once. The J gene is TRBJ2-7, the V gene TRBV6-1, with D possibly TRBD1 on 6 matching bases. The CDR3 is 16 amino acids. Trimming pared 1 base from V and 0 bases from J, leaving 13 bases between. Germline V gene sequence: CDR1 MNHNS, CDR2 SASEGT. Written as DNA, the CDR3 is TGTGCCAGCAGTGAAGTGGGGGCTCCGAGCTCCTACGAGCAGTACTTC. Translation gives CASSEVGAPSSYEQYF.

The chain combines TRBV27 with TRBJ1-6, with D perhaps TRBD1 (5 bases). The length of the CDR3 is 15 residues. The germline gives CDR1 MNHEY, CDR2 SMNVEV (reference sequence). V shed 0 bases and J shed 10 bases, with 13 bases lying between them. The CDR3 loop reads CASSLSSGWGSPLHF. CDR3 in DNA: TGTGCCAGCAGTTTATCATCAGGGTGGGGATCACCCCTCCACTTT.

The chain uses TRBV4-3 and TRBJ1-6; 11 nucleotides agree with TRBD1. J gave up 7 bases and V 4 bases, and 3 bases lay outside the gene matches. The CDR3 has 15 amino acids. Germline CDR1 and CDR2: LGHNA and YSLEER. CDR3 in DNA: TGCGCCAGCAGCCGGACAGGGGGCCTAAATTCACCCCTCCACTTT. It codes for CASSRTGGLNSPLHF.

This rearrangement joins TRBV4-3 to TRBJ2-3; 13 positions agree with TRBD2. The V segment lost 4 bases and the J segment 1 base; nucleotides outside the gene matches: 2. The CDR3 spans 16 residues. Germline lookup yields CDR1 LGHNA and CDR2 YSLEER. The CDR3 loop is CASSRGTSGGTDTQYF. The CDR3 DNA reads as TGCGCCAGCAGCCGAGGGACTAGCGGGGGCACAGATACGCAGTATTTT.

The chain joins TRBV25-1 to TRBJ1-4; the D gene is possibly TRBD1 (5 bases). Germline V gene data show CDR1 as MGHDK and CDR2 as SYGVNS. There are 16 residues in the CDR3. The V gene lost 0 bases and the J gene lost 6 bases, with 14 bases spanning the gap. The CDR3 DNA reads TGTGCCAGCAGTGAATATTCGGCAGGACAAGATGAAAAACTGTTTTTT. Translating it yields CASSEYSAGQDEKLFF.

This clone was detected only once. The rearrangement joins TRBV2 to TRBJ1-2; TRBD1 agrees at 9 bases. The CDR3 runs 13 residues. Germline lookup yields CDR1 SNHLY and CDR2 FYNNEI. The V and J ends lost 7 bases and 6 bases, in that order; junction bases with no gene match: 6. The CDR3 region is CASTPGQGDGYTF. In DNA form, the CDR3 reads TGTGCCAGCACCCCGGGACAGGGTGATGGCTACACCTTC.

This clone was observed once. The rearrangement joins TRBV5-1 to TRBJ1-3; TRBD1 matches 7 bases. J lost 0 bases, V lost 4 bases, and 7 bases had no gene match. The germline CDR1 and CDR2 sequences are SGHRS and YFSETQ. CDR3 length: 16 amino acids. CDR3 sequence reads: CASSRFDRASGNTIYF. CDR3 in DNA: TGCGCCAGCAGCAGATTCGACAGGGCCTCTGGAAACACCATATATTTT.

This chain links TRBV6-1 with TRBJ1-5; TRBD1 is a possible D gene (5 bases). V shed 1 base and J shed 3 bases, with 7 bases lying between them. Germline V gene sequence: CDR1 MNHNS, CDR2 SASEGT. The CDR3 has 14 residues. In nucleotides, the CDR3 is TGTGCCAGCAGTGAAGAAGGGGTCAATCAGCCCCAGCATTTT. It is translated as CASSEEGVNQPQHF.

The chain employs TRBV11-2 and TRBJ1-3; a possible D gene is TRBD1 (5 bases). Deletions cut 2 bases from V and 4 bases from J, with 9 bases between. This CDR3 contains 14 residues. From germline, CDR1 is SGHAT and CDR2 FQNNGV. CDR3 DNA sequence: TGTGCCAGCAGCTTATTTCAGGGCGGAAACACCATATATTTT. As protein: CASSLFQGGNTIYF.

The V call is TRBV7-9, the J call TRBJ2-1; 7 bases are shared with TRBD1. This CDR3 is 16 amino acids long. Germline V gene lookup returns CDR1 SEHNR and CDR2 FQNEAQ (reference sequence). The J segment lost 4 bases and the V segment lost 2 bases, leaving 8 bases of the junction unmatched. As DNA, the CDR3 is TGTGCCAGCAGCTTACATGGTGCAGGGGGATACAATGAGCAGTTCTTC. It encodes CASSLHGAGGYNEQFF.

The rearrangement uses TRBV7-9 and TRBJ1-1; 9 bases align to TRBD1. V was pared by 5 bases and J by 7 bases, with 8 bases of the junction left unmatched. The germline gives CDR1 SEHNR, CDR2 FQNEAQ (reference sequence). The CDR3 consists of 14 residues. The CDR3 reads CASSQPGQGVEAFF. The CDR3 DNA is TGTGCCAGCAGCCAACCGGGACAGGGAGTTGAAGCTTTCTTT.

The gene calls are TRBV7-9 and TRBJ2-7; TRBD1 is a possible D gene (5 bases). The CDR3 consists of 14 residues. V was trimmed by 5 bases and J by 1 base, leaving 12 bases between them. The germline CDR1 and CDR2 sequences are SEHNR and FQNEAQ (reference sequence). In nucleotides, the CDR3 is TGTGCCAGCAGCCCGAGGACACGGTCCTACGAGCAGTACGTC. Translated, it gives CASSPRTRSYEQYV.

This clone was counted a single time. The chain has TRBV9 and TRBJ2-5, with TRBD2 matching 8 bases. The germline V gene encodes CDR1 SGDLS and CDR2 YYNGEE. The junction had 3 bases not matched to a gene; V was cut back by 4 bases and J by 4 bases. This CDR3 contains 13 residues. Here the CDR3 DNA reads TGTGCCAGCAGCATCCGGGGGGGAGAGACCCAGTACTTC. Amino acid sequence: CASSIRGGETQYF.